The rows below give T cell receptor beta chains drawn from one sample of a study of T cells in Graves' hyperthyroidism and ophthalmopathy. TCRdb called the multiplex PCR reads again in MiXCR, with one record for every CDR3 protein. Of hundreds of thousands of distinct CDR3 sequences detected, roughly 40% appear once; the ten largest clones hold more than 7%. Sample: blood. These receptor sequences come from a man younger than 30 with Graves' hyperthyroidism. CDR3s include the opening cysteine and the closing phenylalanine or tryptophan. D genes are given only for firm matches. Rows may omit the clone size; those that give it use once, few, many or a size class.

size,D,V,J,CDR3,DNA
NA,TRBD1,TRBV7-9,TRBJ1-2,CASRVSGGDYGYTF,TGTGCCAGTAGGGTCTCAGGGGGCGACTATGGCTACACCTTC
NA,NA,TRBV2,TRBJ2-3,CASRNTESTDTQYF,TGTGCCAGCAGAAACACAGAAAGCACAGATACGCAGTATTTT
NA,NA,TRBV4-1,TRBJ2-5,CASSQEADRGRETQYF,TGCGCCAGCAGCCAAGAAGCGGATAGGGGCCGTGAGACCCAGTACTTC
NA,NA,TRBV7-3,TRBJ2-7,CASSLGQGTYERQYF,TGTGCCAGCAGCTTAGGGCAGGGGACCTATGAGCGGCAGTACTTC
NA,NA,TRBV19,TRBJ2-7,CASTGPTYEQYF,TGTGCCAGTACAGGGCCCACCTACGAGCAGTACTTC
few,TRBD2,TRBV7-9,TRBJ2-1,CASSLLPGLEVDEQFF,TGTGCCAGCAGCTTACTCCCGGGACTAGAGGTCGATGAGCAGTTCTTC
NA,NA,TRBV19,TRBJ2-7,CASSIRAGASYEQYF,TGTGCCAGTAGTATAAGGGCAGGGGCTTCCTACGAGCAGTACTTC
NA,TRBD1,TRBV5-8,TRBJ1-2,CASSHGGQSDGYTF,TGCGCCAGCAGCCATGGGGGACAGTCGGATGGCTACACCTTC
many,TRBD2,TRBV25-1,TRBJ2-7,CASSEFGLAGVYEQYF,TGTGCCAGCAGTGAATTCGGGCTAGCGGGGGTCTACGAGCAGTACTTC
NA,TRBD2,TRBV7-8,TRBJ2-7,CASSLAGLAGEEQYF,TGTGCCAGCAGCTTAGCGGGACTAGCGGGAGAGGAGCAGTACTTC
NA,NA,TRBV3-1,TRBJ2-7,CASSQGTFVGYEQYF,TGTGCCAGCAGCCAGGGGACTTTCGTAGGGTACGAGCAGTACTTC
many,NA,TRBV2,TRBJ2-5,CASSDLGGGKQTQYF,TGTGCCAGCAGTGACCTAGGCGGGGGCAAGCAGACCCAGTACTTC
few,TRBD1,TRBV6-5,TRBJ1-2,CASSPDRTGPYGYTF,TGTGCCAGCAGTCCCGATCGGACAGGACCCTATGGCTACACCTTC
many,TRBD1,TRBV15,TRBJ2-6,CATSDGQGPKSGANVLTF,TGTGCCACCAGCGATGGACAGGGGCCGAAGTCTGGGGCCAACGTCCTGACTTTC
NA,NA,TRBV29-1,TRBJ1-2,CSVVEGTVSYGYTF,TGCAGCGTTGTGGAGGGGACGGTTAGCTATGGCTACACCTTC
NA,NA,TRBV19,TRBJ1-1,CASNPTVVNTEAFF,TGTGCCAGTAATCCGACGGTAGTGAACACTGAAGCTTTCTTT
once,NA,TRBV29-1,TRBJ1-1,CSVNRDLHPAETFF,TGCAGCGTGAACCGGGACTTGCATCCTGCAGAAACTTTCTTT
many,NA,TRBV7-2,TRBJ1-2,CASSLVGGEGYGYTF,TGTGCCAGCAGCTTGGTGGGAGGAGAAGGCTATGGCTACACCTTC
NA,NA,TRBV7-2,TRBJ2-2,CASSHDRGELFF,TGTGCCAGCAGTCACGACAGGGGGGAGCTGTTTTTT
few,NA,TRBV2,TRBJ2-5,CATLRERTQYF,TGTGCCACCTTGAGGGAGCGGACCCAGTACTTC
few,NA,TRBV6-6,TRBJ2-7,CASSHLGFEQYF,TGTGCCAGCAGCCACCTAGGATTCGAGCAGTACTTC
many,NA,TRBV25-1,TRBJ1-4,CASSEYRDTNEKLFF,TGTGCCAGCAGTGAATATCGGGACACTAATGAAAAACTGTTTTTT
many,NA,TRBV19,TRBJ1-6,CASSVRGTNNSPLHF,TGTGCCAGTAGTGTCAGGGGAACGAACAATTCACCCCTCCACTTT
many,NA,TRBV7-3,TRBJ1-3,CASSPSAADTIYF,TGTGCCAGCAGCCCCTCCGCGGCAGACACCATATATTTT
NA,NA,TRBV7-9,TRBJ2-7,CASSVELAESFDYEQYF,TGTGCCAGCAGCGTTGAACTCGCGGAGTCCTTCGACTACGAGCAGTACTTC
NA,NA,TRBV15,TRBJ1-2,CATSSQGHPLVQDYGYTF,TGTGCCACCAGCAGCCAGGGGCATCCTCTTGTTCAGGACTATGGCTACACCTTC
many,NA,TRBV7-2,TRBJ1-5,CASSLEVGPQHF,TGTGCCAGCAGCTTAGAAGTGGGGCCCCAGCATTTT
NA,TRBD1,TRBV29-1,TRBJ1-2,CSHRDRASDYGYTF,TGCAGCCACCGGGACAGGGCAAGCGACTATGGCTACACCTTC
NA,TRBD1,TRBV7-2,TRBJ1-5,CASRDSGQGKPQHF,TGTGCCAGCAGAGATAGCGGACAGGGCAAGCCCCAGCATTTT
many,NA,TRBV7-8,TRBJ1-2,CASSFSGAPYGYTF,TGTGCCAGCAGTTTTTCAGGGGCCCCCTATGGCTACACCTTC
many,NA,TRBV2,TRBJ2-6,CASRASPTGANVLTF,TGTGCCAGCAGAGCTTCCCCGACTGGGGCCAACGTCCTGACTTTC
many,NA,TRBV7-9,TRBJ2-7,CASSNNYEQYF,TGTGCCAGCAGCAACAACTACGAGCAGTACTTC
few,TRBD1,TRBV3-1,TRBJ1-2,CASSPTGTGPLRHGYTF,TGTGCCAGCAGTCCCACCGGGACAGGCCCCCTACGACATGGCTACACCTTC
NA,NA,TRBV7-2,TRBJ2-5,CASSSAGAQETQYF,TGTGCCAGCAGCTCAGCAGGGGCTCAAGAGACCCAGTACTTC
many,NA,TRBV10-2,TRBJ1-1,CASSVAGEAFF,TGCGCCAGCAGTGTTGCGGGTGAAGCTTTCTTT
few,NA,TRBV6-5,TRBJ1-2,CASSPQGMGGYTF,TGTGCCAGCAGCCCACAGGGTATGGGGGGCTACACCTTC
NA,TRBD2,TRBV9,TRBJ2-2,CASKLKTSPGELFF,TGTGCCAGCAAACTAAAGACTAGCCCCGGGGAGCTGTTTTTT
few,NA,TRBV29-1,TRBJ1-1,CSVAAGNTEAFF,TGCAGCGTTGCCGCAGGGAACACTGAAGCTTTCTTT
NA,NA,TRBV29-1,TRBJ2-5,CSVEEGNRGGRGETQYF,TGCAGCGTTGAAGAAGGGAATCGTGGGGGGCGAGGGGAGACCCAGTACTTC
NA,NA,TRBV6-5,TRBJ2-7,CASSYPTTPEQYF,TGTGCCAGCAGTTACCCCACAACCCCCGAGCAGTACTTC